This T cell receptor (beta chain) was documented in a study of T cell repertoires in cytomegalovirus infection. V lost 4 bases, J lost 14 bases, and 11 bases lay in between. The CDR3 covers 10 residues. CDR1 and CDR2 (germline): SNHLY, FYNNEI. As to this clonotype: Its antigen is as yet unknown.

TCRdb recomputed calls from the reads with MiXCR, one row per CDR3 protein. This sample yields hundreds of thousands of distinct CDR3 sequences, of which under 35% are seen a single time; 15% to 25% belongs to the top ten. The TCR comes from a human donor in good health (CMV status not recorded). Some clones in this sample may be carry-over from other donors' samples. The rearrangement joins TRBV2 to TRBJ1-2; unclear D gene. The material was cultured PBMCs, obtained from culture after CMV antigen stimulation. This CDR3 reads CASSAGTETF. In nucleotides, the CDR3 is TGTGCCAGCAGTGCGGGAACAGAGACCTTC.